This TCR beta chain stems from a study of control samples from healthy donors and cancer patients. Here immunoSEQ multiplex PCR was the method, and the copy in TCRdb shows in-frame clones only, minus some. The data show about 170,000 clones, about 90% seen once. V was shortened by 4 bases and J by 3 bases, with 10 bases between the two germline ends. The CDR3 is 13 residues long. Looked up from germline, CDR1 is SGHTA and CDR2 is FQGNSA. The sequencing sample was made of blood. This TCR derives from a man younger than 45 in good health. The chain recombines TRBV7-2 with TRBJ2-7, with D uncertain. CDR3 nucleotide sequence: TGTGCCAGCAGCTCAGATCTGGGCTACGAGCAGTACTTC. Its protein is CASSSDLGYEQYF. The full variable domain, with the rest looked up from reference TRBV7-2 and TRBJ2-7, is GAGVSQSPSNKVTEKGKDVELRCDPISGHTALYWYRQSLGQGLEFLIYFQGNSAPDKSGLPSDRFSAERTGGSVSTLTIQRTQQEDSAVYLCASSSDLGYEQYFGPGTRLTVT.